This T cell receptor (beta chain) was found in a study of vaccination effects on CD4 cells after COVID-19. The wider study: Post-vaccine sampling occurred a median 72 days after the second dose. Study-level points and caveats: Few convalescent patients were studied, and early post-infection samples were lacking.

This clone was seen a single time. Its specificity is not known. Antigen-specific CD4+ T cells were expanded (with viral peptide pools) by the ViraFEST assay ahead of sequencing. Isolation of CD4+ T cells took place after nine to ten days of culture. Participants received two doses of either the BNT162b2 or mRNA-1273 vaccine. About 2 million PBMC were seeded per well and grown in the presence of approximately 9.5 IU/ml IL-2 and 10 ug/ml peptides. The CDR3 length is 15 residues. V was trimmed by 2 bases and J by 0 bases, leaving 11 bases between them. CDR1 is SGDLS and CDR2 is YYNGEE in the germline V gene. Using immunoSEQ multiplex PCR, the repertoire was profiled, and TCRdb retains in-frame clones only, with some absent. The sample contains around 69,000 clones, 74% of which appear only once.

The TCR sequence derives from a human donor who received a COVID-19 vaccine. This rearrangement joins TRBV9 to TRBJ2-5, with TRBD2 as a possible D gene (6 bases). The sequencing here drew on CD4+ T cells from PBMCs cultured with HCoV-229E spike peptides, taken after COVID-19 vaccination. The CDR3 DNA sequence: TGTGCCAGCAGCGTCTACGGGGGATACCAAGAGACCCAGTACTTC. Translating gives CASSVYGGYQETQYF.